The next 27 T cell receptor beta chains were all read from a single sample in a study of blood T cell repertoires in COVID-19. TCRdb keeps only in-frame clones here, not all; method: immunoSEQ multiplex PCR. The sample includes about 380,000 clones, 81% of them seen just once. What was sequenced was peripheral blood. The source of these receptors is a human donor with acute or convalescent COVID-19. The donor label of this sample is uncertain.

This chain joins TRBV6-5 and TRBJ1-4, with TRBD1 matching 7 bases. The CDR3 totals 13 residues. The V gene end was trimmed by 6 bases and the J gene end by 10 bases; junction bases not matched to a gene: 8. CDR1 is MNHEY and CDR2 is SVGAGI in the germline V gene. The CDR3 loop reads CASSLRDSGKLFF. In nucleotides, the CDR3 is TGTGCCAGCAGCCTCCGGGACAGTGGAAAACTGTTTTTT.

This chain connects TRBV4-1 to TRBJ2-1, with D unclear. The germline CDR1 and CDR2 sequences are MGHRA and YSYEKL. With 0 bases removed from V and 0 bases from J, the gap between germline ends came to 9 bases. This CDR3 is 16 amino acids long. The CDR3 DNA sequence: TGCGCCAGCAGCCAAGATCGCTCGAGCTCCTACAATGAGCAGTTCTTC. Its translation is CASSQDRSSSYNEQFF.

The chain combines TRBV9 with TRBJ2-7, with D perhaps TRBD2 (6 bases). Germline CDR1 is SGDLS and CDR2 is YYNGEE. V was clipped by 0 bases and J by 6 bases, with 13 bases between them. The CDR3 runs 14 residues. Written as DNA, the CDR3 is TGTGCCAGCAGCGTAGAATCCTGGAGGGGCGAGCAGTACTTC. Translated: CASSVESWRGEQYF.

The V call is TRBV5-6, the J call TRBJ2-3; D may be TRBD2 (6 bases). The CDR3 has 15 amino acids. Germline V gives CDR1 SGHDT, CDR2 YYEEEE. V lost 4 bases, J lost 4 bases, and 16 bases lay in between. This chain's CDR3 is CASSPGGSLPDTQYF. The CDR3, as DNA: TGTGCCAGCAGCCCCGGGGGTAGTTTGCCAGATACGCAGTATTTT.

This chain joins TRBV10-3 and TRBJ1-1; 8 nucleotides align to TRBD1. The CDR3 has 13 amino acids. Germline-derived CDR1 and CDR2 are ENHRY and SYGVKD. V gave up 10 bases and J gave up 5 bases; unmatched junction bases: 9. The CDR3 here is CATRDRGGTEAFF. CDR3 nucleotides: TGTGCCACCCGAGACAGGGGCGGAACTGAAGCTTTCTTT.

A few counts support this clone. The chain joins TRBV16 to TRBJ2-2, with D possibly matching TRBD2 (6 bases). Germline values: CDR1 KGHSY, CDR2 FQNENV. Trimming removed 0 bases at V and 4 bases at J, with 6 bases between. The CDR3 spans 14 residues. The CDR3 nucleotides read TGTGCCAGCAGCCAATCGCGGGGCACCGGGGAGCTGTTTTTT. It specifies CASSQSRGTGELFF.

This clone has only a few counts. V is TRBV3-1 (or the pseudogene TRBV3-2) and J is TRBJ2-1; D is perhaps TRBD1 (5 bases). In germline, CDR1 is LGHDT, CDR2 YNNKEL (reference sequence). V lost 1 base and J 3 bases, leaving 13 bases between the germline ends. The CDR3 runs 16 residues. The CDR3 sequence: CASSQGLGRDYNEQFF. CDR3 DNA: TGTGCCAGCAGCCAAGGTCTCGGCAGGGACTACAATGAGCAGTTCTTC.

This clone was recorded once. The V call is TRBV12-2, the J call TRBJ2-2; TRBD2, the table's D call, was not compared with the DNA. TRBV12-2 is a pseudogene locus. The CDR3 is 19 residues long. CDR3 sequence: CASRLAWGTSGSGSGELFF. The CDR3 DNA follows: TGTGCAAGTCGCTTAGCGTGGGGGACTAGCGGGAGTGGCTCCGGGGAGCTGTTTTTT.

V usage is TRBV6-1 and J usage is TRBJ1-1; D unresolved. V dropped 0 bases and J dropped 10 bases, with 15 bases sitting between them. The germline CDR1 and CDR2 sequences are MNHNS and SASEGT. The CDR3 has 14 residues. The CDR3 DNA follows: TGTGCCAGCAGTGAAGCGGGTGCCCCTGAGGGAGCTTTCTTT. It is translated as CASSEAGAPEGAFF.

This clone was counted a single time. V and J are TRBV30 and TRBJ2-7; TRBD2 is a possible D gene (6 bases). The CDR3 is 11 amino acids. V was cut by 4 bases and J by 7 bases, with 11 bases left in between. The germline V gene has CDR1 GTSNPN and CDR2 SVGIG (reference sequence). The CDR3 DNA is TGTGCCTGGATGGAGGGATGGGAGCAGTACTTC. Protein: CAWMEGWEQYF.

V and J are TRBV2 and TRBJ2-5; weak D call: TRBD2 (6 bases). Germline CDR1 SNHLY, CDR2 FYNNEI. Trimming took 4 bases from V and 7 from J, leaving 13 bases between them. The CDR3 sequence is 13 residues long. DNA for the CDR3: TGTGCCAGCAGTGGGGGGGTTTTAGGGACCCAGTACTTC. It specifies CASSGGVLGTQYF.

The chain employs TRBV30 and TRBJ2-7; a weak D match, TRBD2 (5 bases). The CDR3 has 13 residues. V lost 2 bases, J lost 0 bases, and 8 bases lay in between. Germline CDR1 GTSNPN, CDR2 SVGIG (reference sequence). In nucleotides, the CDR3 is TGTGCCTGGAGTTCGGACTTCTCCTACGAGCAGTACTTC. Its translation: CAWSSDFSYEQYF.

Note on this clone: The junction differs from germline at one of its ends, possibly a read error. The chain has TRBV7-9 and TRBJ1-3; TRBD1 agrees at 7 bases. Germline assignment: CDR1 SEHNR and CDR2 FQNEAQ (reference sequence). The CDR3 loop spans 14 amino acids. The CDR3 reads CASSQNQGQRPISF. The CDR3 DNA sequence: TGTGCCAGCAGCCAAAACCAGGGACAGCGCCCGATATCCTTT.

This chain links TRBV28 with TRBJ2-7; a possible D gene is TRBD1 (6 bases). The CDR3 sequence is 14 residues long. V gave up 6 bases and J gave up 3 bases, with 15 bases separating them. Germline CDR1 reads MDHEN; CDR2 reads SYDVKM. CDR3 sequence: CASRETTGSYEQYF. In DNA, the CDR3 is TGTGCCAGCAGGGAAACGACAGGAAGCTACGAGCAGTACTTC.

The rearrangement joins TRBV5-1 to TRBJ2-1; 10 bases are shared with TRBD1. The CDR3 consists of 14 residues. Trimming cost V 7 bases and J 6 bases; bases outside gene matches: 7. In germline, CDR1 is SGHRS, CDR2 YFSETQ. In nucleotides, the CDR3 is TGCGCCAGCCTCCGGGACAGGGGCGTCAATGAGCAGTTCTTC. The encoded protein is CASLRDRGVNEQFF.

This chain joins TRBV5-4 and TRBJ2-7, with TRBD1 matching 8 bases. The CDR3 covers 15 residues. Germline V lookup: CDR1 SGHNT, CDR2 YYREEE (reference sequence). V lost 4 bases to trimming and J lost 4 bases; unmatched junction nucleotides: 10. In DNA, the CDR3 is TGTGCCAGCAGCAGGACCGGGACAGGAGGGTACGAGCAGTACTTC. Its protein product is CASSRTGTGGYEQYF.

Comments on this clone: The same CDR3 can be traced to other DNA sequences in this sample. CDR3 sequence reads: CASSLGQGDGYTF. The CDR3 nucleotides are TGTGCCAGCTCACTGGGACAGGGGGATGGCTACACCTTC. The chain links TRBV18 to TRBJ1-2; 11 positions agree with TRBD1. The trim removed 4 bases at V and 6 bases at J, leaving 1 base unmatched. The CDR3 is 13 amino acids. CDR1 and CDR2 (germline): KGHSH, LQKENI.

The chain employs TRBV5-1 and TRBJ1-4; no firm D call. Between the trimmed V and J ends, which lost 4 bases and 0 bases, there was a span of 10 bases. Germline assignment: CDR1 SGHRS and CDR2 YFSETQ. This CDR3 has 15 amino acids. This chain's CDR3 is CASSAAWPTNEKLFF. The CDR3 DNA is TGCGCCAGCAGCGCCGCATGGCCAACTAATGAAAAACTGTTTTTT.

The chain is built from TRBV2 and TRBJ1-5; D unclear. V was shortened by 6 bases and J by 0 bases, with 18 bases between the two germline ends. Germline loops: CDR1 SNHLY, CDR2 FYNNEI. The CDR3 has 17 residues. The CDR3 loop is CASSAVSEPYSNQPQHF. The CDR3 DNA is TGTGCCAGCAGCGCTGTGTCGGAGCCCTATAGCAATCAGCCCCAGCATTTT.

The CDR3 sequence: CASSEAWTASYEQYF. The CDR3 DNA follows: TGTGCCAGCAGTGAAGCCTGGACAGCCAGCTACGAGCAGTACTTC. The rearrangement uses TRBV6-1 and TRBJ2-7, with D perhaps TRBD1 (6 bases). The germline V gene has CDR1 MNHNS and CDR2 SASEGT. V was clipped by 0 bases and J by 3 bases, with 12 bases between them. This CDR3 has 15 amino acids.

The V call is TRBV2, the J call TRBJ1-1; possible D gene TRBD1, 5 bases. V dropped 1 base and J dropped 6 bases, with 15 bases sitting between them. The CDR3 is 15 residues long. CDR1 is SNHLY and CDR2 is FYNNEI in the germline V gene. The CDR3 protein is CASSEVQSRVSEAFF. For the CDR3, the DNA is TGTGCCAGCAGTGAAGTCCAATCCAGGGTCTCTGAAGCTTTCTTT.

This chain connects TRBV27 to TRBJ1-1; 11 nucleotides align to TRBD1. Looked up from germline, CDR1 is MNHEY and CDR2 is SMNVEV (reference sequence). J was trimmed by 4 bases and V by 5 bases; bases with no gene match: 3. CDR3 length: 14 residues. In nucleotides, the CDR3 is TGTGCCAGCAGTCACGGGACAGGGGGCACTGAAGCTTTCTTT. Translated: CASSHGTGGTEAFF.

This clone was detected only once. V usage is TRBV27 and J usage is TRBJ1-4; 7 bases align to TRBD1. Germline V gene sequence: CDR1 MNHEY, CDR2 SMNVEV (reference sequence). CDR3 length: 19 amino acids. The junction had 17 bases not matched to a gene; V was cut back by 7 bases and J by 0 bases. The CDR3 DNA is TGTGCCAGCATTATCGAGGATCTGGGACAGCTTGCAACTAATGAAAAACTGTTTTTT. Its translation is CASIIEDLGQLATNEKLFF.

The gene calls are TRBV5-5 and TRBJ2-6; D remains ambiguous. Germline V gives CDR1 SGHKS, CDR2 YYEKEE (reference sequence). The germline V and J ends were trimmed by 0 bases and 6 bases, with 4 bases remaining between them. This CDR3 spans 13 amino acids. The CDR3 here is CASSLGEANVLTF. The CDR3 nucleotides are TGTGCCAGCAGCTTGGGAGAGGCCAACGTCCTGACTTTC.

This chain connects TRBV7-8 to TRBJ2-4; 10 bases map to TRBD2. Germline V gene data show CDR1 as SGHVS and CDR2 as FQNEAQ. J gave up 2 bases and V 6 bases, and 7 bases lay outside the gene matches. This CDR3 contains 16 residues. The CDR3 DNA is TGTGCCAGCAGGATTCTAGCGGGAGCCCCCAAAAACATTCAGTACTTC. It encodes CASRILAGAPKNIQYF.

This sequence joins TRBV6-5 and TRBJ1-2; D is possibly TRBD1 (5 bases). The CDR3 is 13 amino acids. The germline V and J ends were trimmed by 5 bases and 7 bases, with 14 bases remaining between them. CDR1 and CDR2 from the germline V gene are MNHEY and SVGAGI. CDR3 sequence: CASSPQSGSGYTF. CDR3 sequence (DNA): TGTGCCAGCAGTCCCCAGTCAGGGTCTGGCTACACCTTC.

The V call is TRBV30, the J call TRBJ1-1; 7 bases line up with TRBD1. V shed 4 bases and J 0 bases; nucleotides not matched to a gene: 8. CDR1 and CDR2 (germline): GTSNPN, SVGIG (reference sequence). The CDR3 length is 15 residues. The DNA of the CDR3 is TGTGCCTGGAATCCGGGACAGAACCTGAACACTGAAGCTTTCTTT. Translated, it gives CAWNPGQNLNTEAFF. Based on the CDR3 plus reference TRBV30 and TRBJ1-1, the full variable domain is SQTIHQWPATLVQPVGSPLSLECTVEGTSNPNLYWYRQAAGRGLQLLFYSVGIGQISSEVPQNLSASRPQDRQFILSSKKLLLSDSGFYLCAWNPGQNLNTEAFFGQGTRLTVV.